This is a list of T cell receptor beta chains from one sample in a study of cytomegalovirus exposure and HLA in healthy donors. TCRdb's table, derived via immunoSEQ multiplex PCR, lists solely in-frame clones and lacks some. Among around 100,000 clones listed, around 85% were seen once. The specimen was PBMCs. The receptors here all came from a man aged 18 to 35 in good health and CMV-seropositive. The conserved cysteine and the conserved F or W are not part of the CDR3 here. Size values are once, few and many counts, or a class for expanded clones, and some rows have none.

abundance	v_gene	CDR3aa
.	TRBV19	ASSMLGGYQPQH
.	TRBV6-5	ASSPSTGELF
.	TRBV28	ASVHPGLDTEAF
once	TRBV5-6	ASSLAGTGRNEQY
.	TRBV6-1	ASSEGWRAYDGYT
.	TRBV7-6	ASSLAQSLTGETQY
.	TRBV5-1	ASSLGQAWNTEAF
.	TRBV4-2	ASSQGFGQGDEQY
.	TRBV2	ATTGSGSWRGTDTQY
.	TRBV28	ASSATGGGSEKLF
.	TRBV6-1	ASSESSSGSYEQY
once	TRBV6-5	ASSLDRGYGYT
.	TRBV9	ASSTGDGEQF
.	TRBV5-1	ASREGAVSETQY
.	TRBV2	ASSEGGAGPFQETQY
once	TRBV9	ASSPRSGQETQY
once	TRBV2	ASSAEGQF
.	TRBV7-3	ASSHRGLAGDEQF
.	TRBV6-6	ASSYDATGLEQY
.	TRBV6-1	ASSAGTGGGWTEAF
.	TRBV10-3	ATRPSDRAKNIQY
.	TRBV6-6	ASSKGQGVKGNTIY
.	TRBV6-5	ASSYSADRYPYEQY
.	TRBV6-5	ASSYSTVPQRGYT
.	TRBV5-1	ASSPGLFGNEQF
.	TRBV7-7	ASSPDRGEQF
.	TRBV2	ASSGSGSPTDTQY
.	TRBV6-5	ASRPWGANYGYT
once	TRBV19	ASSWSGGRTEAF
.	TRBV7-2	ASSLAAGGYT
.	TRBV7-9	ASSTDSGTEAF
.	TRBV6-1	ASSEDSDSSSYQPQH
many	TRBV15	ATSRDGQGNQPQH
.	TRBV5-6	ASSHPVIPGETQY
.	TRBV29-1	SVGTGGGPNQPQH
.	TRBV27	ASSSGTSGSMAYNEQF
.	TRBV27	ASSKLAGANEQF
.	TRBV6-5	ASSKGQNYGYT
once	TRBV9	ASSVNSGPSGNTIY
.	TRBV28	ASSWDKEALFTQY
.	TRBV20-1	SLPIYNEQF
.	TRBV5-1	ASSLAGGPYEQY
.	TRBV9	ASSAGGLGELF
.	TRBV5-1	ASSLGQGLYEQY
once	TRBV7-9	ASSLARTVDEKLF
.	TRBV30	AWTVLDTEQY
.	TRBV11-2	ASSFKGAPAGELF
.	TRBV29-1	SHGRLDSYNEQF
once	TRBV7-8	ASSLDWGRSTDTQY
.	TRBV11-2	ASSLTGLAVNTDTQY
.	TRBV6-5	ASRQTYNYGYT
once	TRBV13	ASSSMGTGRLDHYNEQF
.	TRBV4-1	ASSQFSGGADTQY
.	TRBV7-9	ASSLLRDSSTDTQY
.	TRBV10-1	ASSAGVQETQY
.	TRBV18	ASSPGQTTYYGYT
.	TRBV7-2	ASSLSFGEETQY
.	TRBV30	AWSVTGFTEAF
.	TRBV6-1	ASREYLAGAVYNEQF
.	TRBV29-1	SVEFRGWTNEQF